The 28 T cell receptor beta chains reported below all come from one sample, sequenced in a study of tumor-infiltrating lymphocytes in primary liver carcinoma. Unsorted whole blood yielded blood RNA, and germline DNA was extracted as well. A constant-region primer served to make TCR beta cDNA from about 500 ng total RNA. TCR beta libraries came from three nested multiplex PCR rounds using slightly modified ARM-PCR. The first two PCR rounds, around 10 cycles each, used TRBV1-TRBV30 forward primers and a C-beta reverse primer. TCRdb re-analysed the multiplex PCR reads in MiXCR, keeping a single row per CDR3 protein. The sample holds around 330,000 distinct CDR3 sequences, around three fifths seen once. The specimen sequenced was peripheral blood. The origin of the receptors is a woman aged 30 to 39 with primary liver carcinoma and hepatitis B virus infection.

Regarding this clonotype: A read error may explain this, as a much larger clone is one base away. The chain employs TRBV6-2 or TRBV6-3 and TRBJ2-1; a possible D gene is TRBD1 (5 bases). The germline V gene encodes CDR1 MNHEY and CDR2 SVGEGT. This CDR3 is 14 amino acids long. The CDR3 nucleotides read TGTGCCAGCACCCAGGGCGGCTCCTACGATGAGCAGTTCTTC. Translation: CASTQGGSYDEQFF.

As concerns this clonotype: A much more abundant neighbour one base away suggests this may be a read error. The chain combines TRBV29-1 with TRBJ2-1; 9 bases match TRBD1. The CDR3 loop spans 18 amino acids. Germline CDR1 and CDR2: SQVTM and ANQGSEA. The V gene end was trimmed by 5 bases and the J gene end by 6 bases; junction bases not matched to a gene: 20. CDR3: CSVMWGLGRGTGLNEQFF. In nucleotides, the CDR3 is TGCAGCGTTATGTGGGGTTTAGGTAGGGGGACAGGGCTCAATGAGCAGTTCTTC.

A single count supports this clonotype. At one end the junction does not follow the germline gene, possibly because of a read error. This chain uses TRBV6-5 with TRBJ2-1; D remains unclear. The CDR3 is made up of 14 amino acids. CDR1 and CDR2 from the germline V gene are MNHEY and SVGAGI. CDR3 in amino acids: CASSYGDFSREQLF. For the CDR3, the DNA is TGTGCCAGCAGTTATGGAGACTTTAGTCGTGAGCAGTTATTC.

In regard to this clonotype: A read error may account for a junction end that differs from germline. The CDR3 DNA follows: TGTGCCAACAGCCAGCTGACGGGGGCGCGGAATGAGCAGTTCTTC. Its protein is CANSQLTGARNEQFF. V is TRBV4-2 and J is TRBJ2-1; D tentatively reads TRBD1 or TRBD2 (6 bases each). The CDR3 sequence is 15 residues long. The germline V gene encodes CDR1 LGHNA and CDR2 YNFKEQ.

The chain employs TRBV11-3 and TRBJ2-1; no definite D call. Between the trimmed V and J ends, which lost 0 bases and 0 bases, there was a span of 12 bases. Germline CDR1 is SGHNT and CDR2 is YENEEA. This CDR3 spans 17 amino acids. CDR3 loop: CASSLDQTGDSYNEQFF. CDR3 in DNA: TGTGCCAGCAGCTTAGATCAAACTGGTGACTCCTACAATGAGCAGTTCTTC.

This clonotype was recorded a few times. The CDR3 loop is CASSLNRYQPQHF. As DNA, the CDR3 is TGTGCCAGCTCACTAAACAGGTATCAGCCCCAGCATTTT. This rearrangement joins TRBV18 to TRBJ1-5; a possible D gene is TRBD1 (5 bases). Deletions cut 4 bases from V and 5 bases from J, with 9 bases between. CDR1 and CDR2 (germline): KGHSH, LQKENI. The CDR3 contains 13 residues.

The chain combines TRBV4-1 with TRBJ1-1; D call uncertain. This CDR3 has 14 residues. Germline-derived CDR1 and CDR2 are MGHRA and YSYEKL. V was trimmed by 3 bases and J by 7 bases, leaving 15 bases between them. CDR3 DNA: TGCGCCAGCAGCCAGCACAGATCCTATATTGAAGCTTTCTTT. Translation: CASSQHRSYIEAFF.

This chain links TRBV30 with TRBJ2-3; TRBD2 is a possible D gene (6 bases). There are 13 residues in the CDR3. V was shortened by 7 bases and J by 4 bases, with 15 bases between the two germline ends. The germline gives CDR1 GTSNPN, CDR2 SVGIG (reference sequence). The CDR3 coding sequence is TGTGCCTCGGGAGCCCTCTTCGCAGATACGCAGTATTTT. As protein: CASGALFADTQYF.

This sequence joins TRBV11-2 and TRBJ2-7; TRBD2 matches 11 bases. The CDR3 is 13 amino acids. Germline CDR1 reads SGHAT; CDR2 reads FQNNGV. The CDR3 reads CGSKLAGDHEQYF. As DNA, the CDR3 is TGTGGCAGTAAACTAGCGGGAGACCACGAGCAGTACTTC.

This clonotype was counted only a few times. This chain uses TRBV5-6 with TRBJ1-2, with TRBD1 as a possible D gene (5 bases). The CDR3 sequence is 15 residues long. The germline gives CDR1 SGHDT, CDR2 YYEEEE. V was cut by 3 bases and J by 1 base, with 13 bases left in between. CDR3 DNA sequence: TGTGCCAGCAGCTCCAGGGCCAACTTTAACTATGGCTACACCTTC. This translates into CASSSRANFNYGYTF.

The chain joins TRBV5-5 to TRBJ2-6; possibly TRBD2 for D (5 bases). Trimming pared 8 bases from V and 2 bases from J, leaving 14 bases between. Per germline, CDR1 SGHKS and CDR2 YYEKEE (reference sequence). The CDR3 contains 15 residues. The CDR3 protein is CARSTWTAGANVLTF. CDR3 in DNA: TGTGCCAGGAGCACCTGGACTGCTGGGGCCAACGTCCTGACTTTC.

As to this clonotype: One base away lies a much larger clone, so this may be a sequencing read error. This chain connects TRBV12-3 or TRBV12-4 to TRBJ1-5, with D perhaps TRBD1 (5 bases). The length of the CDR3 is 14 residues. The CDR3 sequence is CASSGGISNQLQHF. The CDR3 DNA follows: TGTGCCAGCAGTGGGGGGATCAGCAATCAGCTCCAGCATTTT.

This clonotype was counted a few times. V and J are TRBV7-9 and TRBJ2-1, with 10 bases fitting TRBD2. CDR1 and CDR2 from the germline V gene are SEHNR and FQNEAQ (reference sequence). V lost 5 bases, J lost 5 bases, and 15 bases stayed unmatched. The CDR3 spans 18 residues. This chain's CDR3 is CASSPGAGGKESHNEQFF. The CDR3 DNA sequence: TGTGCCAGCAGCCCTGGAGCGGGAGGGAAAGAATCTCACAATGAGCAGTTCTTC.

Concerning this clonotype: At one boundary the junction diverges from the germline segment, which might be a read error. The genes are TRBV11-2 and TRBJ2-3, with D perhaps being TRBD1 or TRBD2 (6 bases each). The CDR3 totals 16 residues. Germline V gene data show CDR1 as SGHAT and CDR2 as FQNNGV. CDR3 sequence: CASSRKGGLSTDMQYF. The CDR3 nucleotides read TGTGCCAGCAGTCGCAAGGGGGGCCTAAGCACGGATATGCAGTATTTT.

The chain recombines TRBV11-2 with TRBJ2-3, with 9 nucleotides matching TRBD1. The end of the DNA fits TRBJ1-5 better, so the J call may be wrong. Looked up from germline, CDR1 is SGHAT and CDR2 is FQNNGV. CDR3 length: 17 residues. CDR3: CASSVRRTGVNADTQHF. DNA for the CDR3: TGTGCCAGCAGCGTAAGGCGGACAGGGGTCAACGCAGATACGCAGCATTTT.

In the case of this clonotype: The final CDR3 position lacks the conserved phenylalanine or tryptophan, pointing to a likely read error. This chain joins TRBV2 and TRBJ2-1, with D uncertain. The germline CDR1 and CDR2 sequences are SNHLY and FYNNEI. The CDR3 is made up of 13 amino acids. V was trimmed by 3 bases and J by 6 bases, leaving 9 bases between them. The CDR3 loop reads CASSDGLCNEQFL. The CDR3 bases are TGTGCCAGCAGTGATGGGCTATGCAATGAGCAGTTCCTC.

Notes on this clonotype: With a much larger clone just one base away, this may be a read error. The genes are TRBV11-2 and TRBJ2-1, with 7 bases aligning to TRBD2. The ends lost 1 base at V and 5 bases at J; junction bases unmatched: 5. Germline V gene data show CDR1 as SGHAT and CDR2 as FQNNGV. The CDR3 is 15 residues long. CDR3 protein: CASSLAGGSDNEQFF. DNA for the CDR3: TGTGCCAGCAGCTTAGCGGGAGGCTCGGACAATGAGCAGTTCTTC.

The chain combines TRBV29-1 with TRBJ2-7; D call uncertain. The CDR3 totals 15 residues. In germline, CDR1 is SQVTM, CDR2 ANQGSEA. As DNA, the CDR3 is TGCAAGGTTGAAGAGGAGATAGGGTTCTCGTACGAGCAGTACTTC. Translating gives CKVEEEIGFSYEQYF.

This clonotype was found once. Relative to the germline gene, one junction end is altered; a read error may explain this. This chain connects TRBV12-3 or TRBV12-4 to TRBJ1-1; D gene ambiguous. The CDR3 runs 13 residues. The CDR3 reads CATSLGLNTEAFF. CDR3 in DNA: TGTGCCACCAGTTTGGGGTTGAACACTGAAGCTTTCTTT.

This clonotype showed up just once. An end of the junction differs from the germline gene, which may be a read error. CDR3 region: CANSPGTANNQPQHF. CDR3 nucleotides: TGTGCCAACAGCCCAGGGACAGCGAACAATCAGCCCCAGCATTTT. The chain employs TRBV11-1 and TRBJ1-5; 7 bases line up with TRBD1. CDR1 and CDR2 (germline): SGHAT, FQDESV (reference sequence). CDR3 length: 15 residues.

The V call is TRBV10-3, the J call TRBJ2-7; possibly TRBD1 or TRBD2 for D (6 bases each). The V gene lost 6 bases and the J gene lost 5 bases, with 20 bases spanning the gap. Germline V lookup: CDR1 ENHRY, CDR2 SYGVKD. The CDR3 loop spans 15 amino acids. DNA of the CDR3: TGTGCCATCAGCCCAGGGGCGGGGTCATCCCACGAGCAGTACTTC. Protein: CAISPGAGSSHEQYF.

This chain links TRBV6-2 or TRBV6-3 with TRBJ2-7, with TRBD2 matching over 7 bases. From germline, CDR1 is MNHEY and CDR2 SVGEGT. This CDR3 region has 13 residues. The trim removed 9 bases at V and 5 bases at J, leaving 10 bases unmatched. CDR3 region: CASSPGLVHEQYF. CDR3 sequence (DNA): TGTGCCAGTAGCCCCGGACTAGTACACGAGCAGTACTTC.

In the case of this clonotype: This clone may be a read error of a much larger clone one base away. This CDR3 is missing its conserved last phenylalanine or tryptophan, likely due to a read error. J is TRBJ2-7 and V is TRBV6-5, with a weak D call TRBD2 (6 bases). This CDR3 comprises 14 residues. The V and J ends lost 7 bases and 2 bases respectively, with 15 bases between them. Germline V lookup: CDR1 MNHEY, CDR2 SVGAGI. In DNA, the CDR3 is TGTGCCAGCAAGGGGAATCTAGCGCCCTACGAGCAGTACTCC. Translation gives CASKGNLAPYEQYS.

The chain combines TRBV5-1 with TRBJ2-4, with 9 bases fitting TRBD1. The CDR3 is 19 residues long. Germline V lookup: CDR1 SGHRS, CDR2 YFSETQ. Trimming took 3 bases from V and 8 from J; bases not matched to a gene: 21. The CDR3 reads CASSSSFLRQGVSRDIQYF. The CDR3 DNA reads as TGCGCCAGCAGCTCTTCTTTCCTTAGACAGGGGGTATCGAGGGACATTCAGTACTTC.

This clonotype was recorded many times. The CDR3, as DNA: TGTGCCAGCAGCTTAGATCTAACGCGCGATGAGCAGTTCTTC. Its translation: CASSLDLTRDEQFF. This chain uses TRBV11-3 with TRBJ2-1; D gene uncertain. Germline V gene data show CDR1 as SGHNT and CDR2 as YENEEA. This CDR3 comprises 14 residues. Deletions cut 0 bases from V and 8 bases from J, with 11 bases between.

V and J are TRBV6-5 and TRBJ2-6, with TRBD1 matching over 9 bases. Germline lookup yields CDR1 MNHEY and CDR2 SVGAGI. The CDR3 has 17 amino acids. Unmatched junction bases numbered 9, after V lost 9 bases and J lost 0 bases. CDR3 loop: CASCTGGGRSGANVLTF. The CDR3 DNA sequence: TGTGCCAGTTGTACAGGGGGCGGACGCTCTGGGGCCAACGTCCTGACTTTC.

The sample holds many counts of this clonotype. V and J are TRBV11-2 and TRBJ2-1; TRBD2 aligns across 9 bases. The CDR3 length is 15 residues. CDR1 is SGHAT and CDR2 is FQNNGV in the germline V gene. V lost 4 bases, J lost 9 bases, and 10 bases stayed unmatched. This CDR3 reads CASSSQAGGPGEQFF. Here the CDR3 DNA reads TGTGCCAGCAGCTCGCAGGCGGGAGGGCCCGGTGAGCAGTTCTTC.

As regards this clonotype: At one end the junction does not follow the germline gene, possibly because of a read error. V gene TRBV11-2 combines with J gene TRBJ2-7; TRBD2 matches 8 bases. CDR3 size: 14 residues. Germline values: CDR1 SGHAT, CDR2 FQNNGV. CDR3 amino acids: CANSQAGEVDEQYF. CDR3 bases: TGTGCCAACAGCCAAGCGGGAGAGGTCGACGAGCAGTATTTC.